This T cell receptor (beta chain) was retrieved from a study of cytomegalovirus exposure and HLA in healthy donors. Use of 60 Vbeta and 13 Jbeta primers characterized the PCR. The protocol was immunoSEQ multiplex PCR, while the TCRdb copy is restricted to in-frame clones and leaves out a portion. The sample includes 100,000 to 150,000 clones, around four fifths of them seen just once. The V and J ends lost 2 bases and 7 bases respectively, with 12 bases between them. The CDR3 consists of 14 residues. In germline, CDR1 is MRHNA, CDR2 SNTAGT. Sequencing was performed on PBMCs. The rearrangement links TRBV6-4 to TRBJ1-5; a weak D match, TRBD1 (5 bases). The sequence derives from a boy under 18 in good health and CMV-seronegative. CDR3 nucleotides: TGTGCCAGCAGTGACGGGGGGGGTGAACAGCCCCAGCATTTT. Its translation: CASSDGGGEQPQHF.